These 27 T cell receptor beta chains were all obtained from the same sample, sequenced in a study of beta chain features in type 1 diabetes. Of the isolated RNA, all was reverse transcribed, and so the sequenced material was expressed TCRB transcripts. Repertoires were generated with immunoSEQ multiplex PCR, while TCRdb's copy carries only in-frame clones and drops some. Among about 210,000 clones listed, roughly a tenth were seen once. The sample taken for sequencing was central memory CD4+ T cells from blood. The receptors originated from a man between 18 and 35 years old in good health.

As DNA, the CDR3 is TGCGCCAGCAGCTGGGGAACTCCTAATGAGCAGTTCTTC. Translation: CASSWGTPNEQFF. V is TRBV5-1 and J is TRBJ2-1; D uncertain. CDR1 SGHRS and CDR2 YFSETQ come from the germline V gene. The ends were cut back, 3 bases at V and 7 bases at J, with 11 bases in the middle. This CDR3 is built from 13 residues.

This clone was recorded a few times. CDR3 DNA sequence: TGTGCCTGGAGCCTTGTCTCCTACGAGCAGTACTTC. Amino acids: CAWSLVSYEQYF. This rearrangement joins TRBV30 to TRBJ2-7, with no clear D. The CDR3 runs 12 residues. V was cut by 3 bases and J by 0 bases, with 6 bases left in between. Germline V gene sequence: CDR1 GTSNPN, CDR2 SVGIG (reference sequence).

This clone was recorded a few times. The chain joins TRBV19 to TRBJ2-7, with D perhaps being TRBD1 or TRBD2 (5 bases each). Germline lookup yields CDR1 LNHDA and CDR2 SQIVND (reference sequence). This CDR3 has 14 residues. Trimming cost V 2 bases and J 0 bases, with 8 bases left between them. As DNA, the CDR3 is TGTGCCAGTAGTATAATCGGGGCCTCCTACGAGCAGTACTTC. This encodes CASSIIGASYEQYF.

This clone has a handful of counts. The chain carries TRBV18 and TRBJ2-1; 7 positions agree with TRBD2. There are 14 residues in the CDR3. V lost 2 bases to trimming and J lost 10 bases; unmatched junction nucleotides: 8. The germline gives CDR1 KGHSH, CDR2 LQKENI. CDR3 bases: TGTGCCAGCTCACCAGAGACGGCCGGGAGGGAGCAGTTCTTC. It specifies CASSPETAGREQFF. The whole variable domain, filled in from reference TRBV18 and TRBJ2-1, reads NAGVMQNPRHLVRRRGQEARLRCSPMKGHSHVYWYRQLPEEGLKFMVYLQKENIIDESGMPKERFSAEFPKEGPSILRIQQVVRGDSAAYFCASSPETAGREQFFGPGTRLTVL.

This clone turned up a few times. A single base separates this from a much larger clone, so it may be a read error. This sample also contains other DNA sequences that code for the same CDR3. The J gene is TRBJ2-5, the V gene TRBV5-4; D tentatively reads TRBD1 or TRBD2 (7 bases each). The CDR3 is 16 amino acids. V was pared by 1 base and J by 6 bases, with 19 bases between. Per germline, CDR1 SGHNT and CDR2 YYREEE (reference sequence). The CDR3 nucleotides read TGTGCCAGCAGCTTGATTGGGGAGGGGGCGTCGAAGACCCAGTACTTC. Encoded protein: CASSLIGEGASKTQYF.

This clone was detected a few times. The V and J genes are TRBV10-3 and TRBJ2-7, with 7 nucleotides matching TRBD2. This CDR3 has 15 amino acids. V dropped 6 bases and J dropped 1; count of bases not matched to a gene: 9. CDR1 ENHRY and CDR2 SYGVKD come from the germline V gene. CDR3 protein: CAISPGERGSYEQYF. CDR3 bases: TGTGCCATCAGCCCTGGGGAGCGGGGTTCCTACGAGCAGTACTTC.

This clone was detected ten times or more. The V gene is TRBV27, the J gene TRBJ2-7, with D possibly TRBD1 on 6 matching bases. The CDR3 has 16 amino acids. With 6 bases removed from V and 0 bases from J, the gap between germline ends came to 18 bases. Per germline, CDR1 MNHEY and CDR2 SMNVEV (reference sequence). CDR3 coding DNA: TGTGCCAGCAGGACCCTAGGGGGTAGCAGCTCCTACGAGCAGTACTTC. Translated, it gives CASRTLGGSSSYEQYF.

This sequence joins TRBV6-1 and TRBJ2-7; D call uncertain. Germline lookup yields CDR1 MNHNS and CDR2 SASEGT. This CDR3 is 10 amino acids long. Trimming left V 10 bases short and J 1 base short, with 5 bases between. The CDR3 region is CANPSYEQYF. The CDR3 coding sequence is TGTGCCAACCCTTCCTACGAGCAGTACTTC.

This clone has just a few counts. The chain uses TRBV6-6 and TRBJ1-4; 7 bases agree with TRBD1. The germline V gene encodes CDR1 MNHNY and CDR2 SVGAGI (reference sequence). The CDR3 loop spans 14 amino acids. V trimming: 6 bases; J trimming: 0 bases; junction bases outside the gene matches: 1. The CDR3 is CASRGQPTNEKLFF. DNA of the CDR3: TGTGCCAGCAGGGGACAGCCAACTAATGAAAAACTGTTTTTT.

This clone has only a few counts. This chain connects TRBV4-1 to TRBJ2-3; D uncertain. V lost 4 bases, J lost 6 bases, and 20 bases lay in between. The germline V gene encodes CDR1 MGHRA and CDR2 YSYEKL. The CDR3 totals 16 residues. In nucleotides, the CDR3 is TGCGCCAGCAGCCTCCGAGAGCTTCGAGACGGGGATACGCAGTATTTT. It encodes CASSLRELRDGDTQYF.

This chain uses TRBV14 with TRBJ2-3; D remains ambiguous. Germline V lookup: CDR1 SGHDN, CDR2 FVKESK. The CDR3 consists of 15 residues. Trimming removed 1 base at V and 2 bases at J, with 10 bases between. The CDR3 sequence is CASSQGSQITDTQYF. The CDR3 DNA sequence: TGTGCCAGCAGCCAAGGGTCACAGATCACAGATACGCAGTATTTT.

This clone has at least ten counts. The chain uses TRBV25-1 and TRBJ2-7; D remains ambiguous. V was trimmed by 5 bases and J by 3 bases, leaving 11 bases between them. This CDR3 is built from 13 residues. Per the germline V gene, CDR1 is MGHDK and CDR2 is SYGVNS. In nucleotides, the CDR3 is TGTGCCAGCAGTAACGACATAGGCTACGAGCAGTACTTC. Residues: CASSNDIGYEQYF.

A few counts support this clone. The V gene is TRBV10-3, the J gene TRBJ2-1; D is perhaps TRBD2 (5 bases). CDR3 length: 15 residues. V was shortened by 8 bases and J by 5 bases, with 19 bases between the two germline ends. Germline CDR1 is ENHRY and CDR2 is SYGVKD. This CDR3 is CAIRALRGEDNEQFF. CDR3 coding DNA: TGTGCCATCCGGGCCCTCCGGGGAGAAGACAATGAGCAGTTCTTC.

This rearrangement joins TRBV21-1 to TRBJ1-4. TRBV21-1 is noted as a pseudogene. This CDR3 spans 15 amino acids. The CDR3 nucleotides are TGTGCCAGCAGCAAAGGCGCTACGAGGTGTGAAAAACTGTTTTTT. Translation: CASSKGATRCEKLFF.

In this sample, this clone turned up many times. The chain employs TRBV2 and TRBJ2-5; D is tentatively TRBD1 or TRBD2 (7 bases each). The CDR3 runs 14 residues. Trimming removed 0 bases at V and 4 bases at J, with 9 bases between. The germline V gene encodes CDR1 SNHLY and CDR2 FYNNEI. As DNA, the CDR3 is TGTGCCAGCAGTGAAGCCAGGGGGGGAGAGACCCAGTACTTC. Protein sequence: CASSEARGGETQYF.

Remarks on this clone: Being one base from a much bigger clone, this may be a read error. The chain employs TRBV27 and TRBJ2-1, with TRBD1 identical over 9 bases. The V gene end was trimmed by 4 bases and the J gene end by 3 bases; junction bases not matched to a gene: 10. The CDR3 runs 17 residues. Germline loops: CDR1 MNHEY, CDR2 SMNVEV (reference sequence). In DNA form, the CDR3 reads TGTGCCAGCAGTTGGAGCGGTGGGACAGGGCTCTACAATGAGCAGTTCTTC. Translating it yields CASSWSGGTGLYNEQFF.

This clone was seen more than once but under ten times. Other DNA sequences from this sample encode an identical CDR3 as well. The rearrangement joins TRBV5-1 to TRBJ2-6; D unclear. CDR1 SGHRS and CDR2 YFSETQ come from the germline V gene. V was trimmed by 2 bases and J by 1 base, leaving 4 bases between them. This CDR3 region has 14 residues. DNA of the CDR3: TGCGCCAGCAGCTTCAGGTCTGGGGCCAACGTCCTGACTTTC. Amino acid sequence: CASSFRSGANVLTF.

This clone was counted many times. The chain has TRBV7-9 and TRBJ2-1; TRBD1 is a possible D gene (5 bases). Trimming removed 5 bases at V and 3 bases at J, with 14 bases between. Germline V CDR1 and CDR2: SEHNR, FQNEAQ (reference sequence). The CDR3 spans 15 residues. The CDR3 here is CASSLTDRNYNEQFF. The CDR3 region has the DNA TGTGCCAGCAGCCTTACAGACAGAAACTACAATGAGCAGTTCTTC.

The chain recombines TRBV12-5 with TRBJ2-3, with D perhaps TRBD2 (6 bases). The V end lost 5 bases, the J end lost 2 bases, and 20 bases lay between the germline ends. Germline CDR1 and CDR2: LGHNT and FRNRAP. The CDR3 totals 17 residues. As DNA, the CDR3 is TGTGCTAGTGGTCCGGGAGTTTCGTTAAAACTCACAGATACGCAGTATTTT. Its translation is CASGPGVSLKLTDTQYF.

In this sample, this clone turned up a few times. A far more abundant clone sits one base away, making this likely a read error. The V call is TRBV7-9, the J call TRBJ2-5; 8 bases match TRBD1. The CDR3 consists of 15 residues. After removal of 5 bases from V and 2 bases from J, the junction contained 7 bases not matched to a gene. Germline CDR1 SEHNR, CDR2 FQNEAQ (reference sequence). The CDR3 reads CASSPTGVGQETQYF. The CDR3, as DNA: TGTGCCAGCAGCCCGACAGGGGTAGGGCAAGAGACCCAGTACTTC.

This clone was detected a few times. A read error may be the cause here, since a much bigger clone is one base away. This chain connects TRBV6-6 to TRBJ2-3; 8 nucleotides line up with TRBD1. Germline V gene sequence: CDR1 MNHNY, CDR2 SVGAGI (reference sequence). The CDR3 has 12 residues. The junction had 0 bases not matched to a gene; V was cut back by 8 bases and J by 2 bases. The CDR3: CASQGATDTQYF. CDR3 coding DNA: TGTGCCAGCCAGGGGGCCACAGATACGCAGTATTTT.

This clone was counted between two and nine times. The chain joins TRBV10-3 to TRBJ2-2, with 11 bases matching TRBD1. V lost 6 bases and J lost 3; bases outside the gene matches: 0. From germline, CDR1 is ENHRY and CDR2 SYGVKD. The CDR3 contains 14 residues. This CDR3 is CAIRGQGDTGELFF. For the CDR3, the DNA is TGTGCCATCAGGGGACAGGGGGACACCGGGGAGCTGTTTTTT.

This clone has more than one count but fewer than ten. The J gene is TRBJ1-1, the V gene TRBV7-9; D is possibly TRBD1 (5 bases). This CDR3 has 15 residues. Germline V gene data show CDR1 as SEHNR and CDR2 as FQNEAQ (reference sequence). V dropped 8 bases and J dropped 0 bases, with 16 bases sitting between them. The CDR3: CASGLSTALNTEAFF. The DNA for the CDR3 is TGTGCCAGCGGTTTGTCGACAGCCTTGAACACTGAAGCTTTCTTT.

The V gene is TRBV5-1, the J gene TRBJ2-5; D is possibly TRBD1 or TRBD2 (5 bases each). This CDR3 has 14 residues. Germline-derived CDR1 and CDR2 are SGHRS and YFSETQ. Trimming pared 5 bases from V and 0 bases from J, leaving 11 bases between. CDR3 protein: CASRRGTDQETQYF. CDR3 in DNA: TGCGCCAGCAGACGGGGCACCGACCAAGAGACCCAGTACTTC. Drawing the rest from reference TRBV5-1 and TRBJ2-5, the complete variable domain is KAGVTQTPRYLIKTRGQQVTLSCSPISGHRSVSWYQQTPGQGLQFLFEYFSETQRNKGNFPGRFSGRQFSNSRSEMNVSTLELGDSALYLCASRRGTDQETQYFGPGTRLLVL.

This clone was found a few times. This chain connects TRBV7-9 to TRBJ2-6; 8 nucleotides align to TRBD1. This CDR3 has 17 residues. The ends lost 5 bases at V and 4 bases at J; junction bases unmatched: 10. Germline V gene lookup returns CDR1 SEHNR and CDR2 FQNEAQ (reference sequence). The CDR3 DNA reads as TGTGCCAGCAGCGAAGGACAGGGATTCTCCGGGGCCAACGTCCTGACTTTC. Translated: CASSEGQGFSGANVLTF.

The chain employs TRBV4-1 and TRBJ2-5; the D gene is possibly TRBD2 (6 bases). The CDR3 sequence is 15 residues long. Trimming cost V 0 bases and J 7 bases, with 15 bases left between them. Per germline, CDR1 MGHRA and CDR2 YSYEKL. In nucleotides, the CDR3 is TGCGCCAGCAGCCAAGAGCGTCTAGTGGGAGGGACCCAGTACTTC. Translating gives CASSQERLVGGTQYF.

The genes are TRBV30 and TRBJ2-4; D is possibly TRBD1 or TRBD2 (5 bases each). V shed 0 bases and J shed 6 bases, with 9 bases lying between them. The CDR3 has 13 amino acids. The germline V gene has CDR1 GTSNPN and CDR2 SVGIG (reference sequence). The CDR3 here is CAWSVGTGNIQYF. CDR3 in DNA: TGTGCCTGGAGTGTAGGGACGGGAAACATTCAGTACTTC. Together with reference TRBV30 and TRBJ2-4, the CDR3 gives the full variable domain: SQTIHQWPATLVQPVGSPLSLECTVEGTSNPNLYWYRQAAGRGLQLLFYSVGIGQISSEVPQNLSASRPQDRQFILSSKKLLLSDSGFYLCAWSVGTGNIQYFGAGTRLSVL.